This TCR beta chain appears in the sequencing data of a study of cytomegalovirus exposure and HLA in healthy donors (dated by TCRdb to about 2017). About the investigation overall: In an earlier analysis of fewer than 750 of the donors, approximately 300 Gb of sequence data and just under 120 million unique TCR beta sequences from roughly 190 million T cells were reported. Roughly 290 gigabases of sequencing data and about 92 million unique TCR sequences made up an early release that covered 640 HLA-typed donors. The genetic ancestry cluster associated with self-reported Caucasian donors included over 80% of the 398 genotyped donors. The study aimed to test whether cataloging public T cell receptors could reveal signatures of past pathogen exposure. Using immunosequencing, the study profiled T cell repertoires from about 620 subjects and related those repertoires to cytomegalovirus serostatus. In addition to the first cohort of 666 subjects, a separate validation cohort of 120 different subjects was used. To predict cytomegalovirus infection status, the study brought together high-throughput TCR immunosequencing, statistical association of individual TCRs with disease status, and machine learning. A later analysis re-examined previously published TCR beta repertoires from just over 650 donors and added high-resolution HLA genotyping to investigate patterns of TCR occurrence. Rather than using new phenotypic data, the later analysis identified candidate immune exposures from TCR beta sequences and from how often those sequences occurred across donors. To decide whether each TCR beta V gene segment behaved as functional or pseudogenic, an earlier analysis of approximately 620 of the donors relied on high-throughput TCR beta sequencing. Donor age, sex, ethnicity and CMV serostatus were compiled together with the repertoire data. A later genetic analysis took genome-wide SNP genotypes for about three fifths of the roughly 700 donors and used that subset as a discovery cohort. All discovery cohort repertoires had been generated on a single sequencing platform. Both class I and class II loci were covered by HLA typing, at four-digit resolution. The number of typed donors differed by locus: about 620-640 for A, B, C, DRB1 and DQB1; 522 for DQA1; some 590 for DPA1; and 400 to 480 for DPB1. Roughly 5 DR-DQ haplotypes were treated as single units for association and clustering because of strong linkage in the cohort. Among roughly 400 genotyped donors of the cohort, an average of about 220,000 unique TCR beta nucleotide sequences was sequenced per donor, of which 15% to 20% were non-productive. What the study reported, not specific to this receptor: Because counts were too low, 15 to 20 rarely observed V segments, including chromosome 9 orphons, were left out of the earlier analysis of 587 of the donors. V-gene and J-gene trimming of TCR beta chains was associated with a missense DCLRE1C variant in a later genetic analysis, and the association was replicated in an independent cohort. According to a later analysis, parvovirus B19, influenza, CMV and Epstein-Barr virus appeared linked to several top co-occurrence clusters. The classifier was reported to diagnose cytomegalovirus status with high specificity and sensitivity in both the original and validation cohorts. A later analysis found that HLA-associated TCR beta chains were more clonally expanded and had lower generation probabilities than equally common non-associated chains. Because the 87-base-pair reads could not distinguish some IMGT-functional V segments, including TRBV6-2 and TRBV6-3, those segments were excluded. The authors suggested that the approach could potentially be extended to other disease states and immunological phenotypes. The presence/absence analyses assumed that sequencing depth was roughly uniform across donors, and that assumption may not be true. In an earlier analysis of about 540 of the donors, most TCR beta V segments were observed in productive rearrangements about 87% or about 30% of the time, broadly matching IMGT annotations. Correlated functional status among segregating V segments might reflect linkage disequilibrium, but an unknown experimental factor could not be ruled out. According to a later analysis, TCR association rates differed among HLA loci, with DRB1 alleles showing the most associated TCRs and HLA-C alleles showing the fewest. Strong co-occurrence of HLA alleles, especially DR and DQ, made assigning TCR associations to individual alleles difficult. A later analysis associated some 17,000 TCR beta sequences with specific HLA alleles at a false discovery rate of 0.05. The only immune exposure information available for the cohort was CMV serostatus. In vitro tests confirmed that a few of the cytomegalovirus-associated TCR beta chains recognize cytomegalovirus antigens. A later analysis found that most CMV-associated TCR beta chains appeared HLA-restricted, with HLA associations seemingly driven largely by CMV exposure. Most TCR sequences were seen in very few donors, while some public TCRs were found in many individuals. The study listed 164 TCR beta chains as associated with cytomegalovirus. A further reported finding was that TCR beta sequences accurately predicted the HLA-A and HLA-B alleles for most subjects in the first cohort. Because some donors lacked HLA typing at each locus, the association tests relied only on the typed subset. Compared with the roughly 670-donor mean, donors in an Asian-associated ancestry cluster had fewer N-insertions in productive TCRs, according to a later genetic analysis. A cluster of highly shared sequence variants was judged likely to be a technical artifact of the sequencing pipeline. In this cohort, only TCR beta chains were sequenced, and detectable features were limited by the absence of alpha or paired-chain data.

CDR1 and CDR2 (SGDLS, YYNGEE) derive from the germline V gene. At the junction V is shortened by 0 bases and J by 1 base, with 8 bases in between. Inclusive of the bounding cysteine and phenylalanine, the CDR3 is 15 residues long. Here the CDR3 DNA is all that survives: 45 bases in frame from base 1. Library construction relied on the immunoSEQ multiplex PCR assay. The multiplex PCR relied on a mix of 60 forward primers for TCR Vbeta segments and 13 reverse primers for TCR Jbeta segments. Amplification of the CDR3 region of rearranged TCR beta genes was performed with a multiplex PCR assay on genomic DNA. The amplified TCR beta libraries were sequenced on the Illumina HiSeq System as 87-base-pair reads. On the authors' methods: A later analysis tallied about 77 million unique TCR beta chains across the 600 to 700 repertoires, and 10 million to 11 million of those chains were shared by two or more donors. A nearest-neighbor algorithm error-corrected the raw reads and collapsed the reads into unique sequences, merging closely related sequences to remove PCR and sequencing errors. Alignment of CDR3 sequences to IMGT reference sequences was used to assign V, D and J gene segments. For a sequence to be retained, a match of at least six nucleotides was required to both a V gene segment and a J gene segment. Rearrangements were classified as productive when the CDR3 lacked stop codons and remained in frame with V and J, and all other rearrangements were classified as non-productive. Following IMGT convention, CDR3 was defined as the stretch from the second conserved V-encoded cysteine to the conserved J-encoded phenylalanine. Sequences without an unambiguous match to a single V gene segment were excluded from the earlier analysis of over 500 of the donors. In an earlier analysis of 587 of the donors, V segments were called functional above 56.7% productive rearrangements and were called segregating when the between-donor standard deviation exceeded 5%. A statistical classification framework was built for diagnosing cytomegalovirus status from the catalog of TCR beta chain sequences. A later analysis assigned V and J genes by comparing TCR nucleotide sequences with IMGT/GENE-DB human TR gene sequences. Using the TCRdist pipeline, a later analysis assigned CDR3 sequences along with most-parsimonious VDJ recombination scenarios. In a later analysis, each TCR beta chain was defined by its CDR3 amino acid sequence together with its V-gene family, and reads lacking a unique V-gene family were excluded. To address suspected cross-contamination and a sequencing artifact, a later analysis removed roughly 640 highly shared, low-generation-probability nucleotide sequences. A later analysis calculated a clonal expansion index for each public chain from normalized within-repertoire ranks of inferred template counts. Generation probabilities in a later analysis came from a VDJ recombination model fitted to out-of-frame rearrangements, and those results were checked against IGoR. In a later analysis, hypergeometric tests were used to score TCR-TCR, TCR-HLA and TCR-CMV co-occurrence, with a repertoire-size bias correction applied to TCR pairs. A later analysis estimated false discovery rates by permuting HLA or CMV assignments 20 times. In a later analysis, co-occurring TCRs were grouped using DBSCAN, with TCRdist sequence similarity added in when clustering inside HLA-allele-positive subsets. Co-occurrence clustering excluded repertoires with fewer than 30,000 or more than 120,000 public chains, plus five with anomalous nucleotide sharing. TCRdb re-hosts the immuneACCESS table, in-frame sequences only. Its copies lack some clones; in the studies checked, an unresolved V gene accounts for under half of them, and the cause for the rest is not known. The D gene and trimming were derived from the DNA, and the V and J assignments and clone size from that table. For this sample the table gives more than 140,000 clones, of which nearly 80% were detected only once. The ten most abundant clones make up 0.66% of the sample.

In total, more than 500 healthy bone marrow donors made up the cohort. All cohort members were sampled while nominally healthy, although unrecorded immune exposures were likely present. The donor tested CMV seronegative, placing the donor among the 350 to 400 seronegative members of the cohort. A peripheral blood sample was collected from each donor, and TCR beta sequencing was performed on peripheral blood mononuclear cells. The Qiagen DNeasy Blood Extraction Kit was used to extract genomic DNA from the blood cell samples. A remark on this clone: Its antigen remains unidentified. No quality values exist for individual bases; no much larger clone is one base distant.

The TCR comes from a male donor in good health and CMV-seronegative. The chain couples TRBV9 to TRBJ1-3, with the D gene too uncertain to name. The sample was PBMCs. The sequenced DNA: TGTGCCAGCAGCGTAGATGCGGTGTCTGGAAACACCATATATTTT. The encoded protein is CASSVDAVSGNTIYF.